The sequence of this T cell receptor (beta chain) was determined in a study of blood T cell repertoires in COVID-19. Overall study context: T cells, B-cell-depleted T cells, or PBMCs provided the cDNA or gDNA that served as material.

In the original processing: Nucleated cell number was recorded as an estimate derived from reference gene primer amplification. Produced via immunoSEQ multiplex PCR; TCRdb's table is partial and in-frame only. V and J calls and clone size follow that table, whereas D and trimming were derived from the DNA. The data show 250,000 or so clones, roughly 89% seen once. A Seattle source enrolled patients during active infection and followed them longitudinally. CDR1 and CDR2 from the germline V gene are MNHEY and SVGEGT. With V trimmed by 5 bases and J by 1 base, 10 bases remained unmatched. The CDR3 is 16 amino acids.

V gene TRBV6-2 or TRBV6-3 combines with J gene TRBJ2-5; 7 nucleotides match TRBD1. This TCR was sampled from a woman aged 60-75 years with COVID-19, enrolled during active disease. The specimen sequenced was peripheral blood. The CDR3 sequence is CASSNGVRTGQETQYF. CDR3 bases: TGTGCCAGCAGTAATGGGGTTCGGACAGGCCAAGAGACCCAGTACTTC.